The 2 T cell receptor beta chains in this list originate from one sample, sequenced in a study of lymphopenia after photon versus proton radiotherapy (dated by TCRdb to the late 2010s). The library was obtained by the immunoSEQ multiplex PCR assay. Imported from immuneACCESS, the table was reduced by TCRdb to in-frame sequences with V and J called. These copies leave out some clones; in studies compared against another copy, an unresolved V gene accounts for under half, and the cause of the remainder is not known. Counted in this sample were 12,000 or so clones; roughly 90% of them appeared once. Of the sample, 3% to 4% falls within the top ten clones. The sample in question was peripheral blood, obtained from a patient treated with proton-based radiotherapy. The receptors were gathered from a man in his sixties with pancreatic cancer.

The chain joins TRBV28 to TRBJ1-2, with unresolved D. V was shortened by 6 bases and J by 1 base, with 15 bases between the two germline ends. This CDR3 comprises 15 residues. Germline V gene data show CDR1 as MDHEN and CDR2 as SYDVKM. The CDR3 sequence: CASSPLLRLNYGYTF. The CDR3 bases are TGTGCCAGCAGCCCTCTATTACGCCTTAACTATGGCTACACCTTC.

V is TRBV11-2 and J is TRBJ2-1; D tentatively reads TRBD1 or TRBD2 (6 bases each). Germline V gene data show CDR1 as SGHAT and CDR2 as FQNNGV. V was pared by 5 bases and J by 10 bases, with 21 bases between. The CDR3 contains 15 residues. The CDR3 protein is CASSLVIGGHGEQFF. As DNA, the CDR3 is TGTGCCAGCAGCCTAGTTATCGGGGGCCACGGGGAGCAGTTCTTC.